Each of the 30 T cell receptor beta chains below was sequenced from the same sample in a study of T-cell reconstitution after alpha-beta-depleted transplantation in children. Unique molecular identifiers featured in how the TCRbeta library was prepared. TCRdb redid the calling of the PCR reads with MiXCR, one entry per CDR3 protein. This repertoire shows roughly 250,000 distinct CDR3 sequences, 6.5% to 10% found once; its top ten account for 5% to 7%. Material: PBMCs, mostly from graft donor cells, obtained 180 days after TCRalphabeta/CD19-depleted stem cell transplant. The origin of the receptors is a male patient between 10 and 17 years old who had a stem cell transplant for acute lymphoblastic leukemia, so the T cells may come from the graft donor.

The sample holds many counts of this clonotype. This chain links TRBV20-1 with TRBJ2-3; perhaps TRBD2 as D (7 bases). The germline gives CDR1 DFQATT, CDR2 SNEGSKA (reference sequence). V was cut by 4 bases and J by 6 bases, with 14 bases left in between. There are 13 residues in the CDR3. CDR3 in amino acids: CSAIARGRDTQYF. CDR3 bases: TGCAGTGCTATCGCGCGGGGGCGGGATACGCAGTATTTT.

The table lists this clonotype with many counts. The chain recombines TRBV11-3 with TRBJ2-3; either TRBD1 or TRBD2 may fit D (6 bases each). V was clipped by 5 bases and J by 2 bases, with 14 bases between them. Germline lookup yields CDR1 SGHNT and CDR2 YENEEA. This CDR3 comprises 15 residues. CDR3 sequence reads: CASSGGDTLTDTQYF. The CDR3 bases are TGTGCCAGCAGCGGCGGGGACACCCTCACAGATACGCAGTATTTT.

The sample holds many counts of this clonotype. The J gene is TRBJ2-2, the V gene TRBV10-2; 9 positions match TRBD1. After removal of 6 bases from V and 4 bases from J, the junction contained 6 bases not matched to a gene. CDR1 is WSHSY and CDR2 is SAAADI in the germline V gene. The CDR3 consists of 15 residues. Written as DNA, the CDR3 is TGCGCCAGCAGGCTCACAGGGGGCATCACCGGGGAGCTGTTTTTT. Its protein product is CASRLTGGITGELFF.

This clonotype was counted ten times or more. The genes are TRBV7-2 and TRBJ2-2; D unclear. Germline V gives CDR1 SGHTA, CDR2 FQGNSA. V was cut by 5 bases and J by 2 bases, with 6 bases left in between. The CDR3 contains 13 residues. CDR3 region: CASSAFNTGELFF. The CDR3 coding sequence is TGTGCCAGCAGCGCCTTTAACACCGGGGAGCTGTTTTTT.

This clonotype was recorded many times. The chain carries TRBV29-1 and TRBJ2-5, with a weak D call TRBD1 (6 bases). The V and J ends lost 8 bases and 3 bases respectively, with 10 bases between them. The germline CDR1 and CDR2 sequences are SQVTM and ANQGSEA. The CDR3 length is 11 residues. CDR3 region: CSHREKETQYF. As DNA, the CDR3 is TGCAGCCACAGGGAAAAAGAGACCCAGTACTTC.

The chain uses TRBV23-1 and TRBJ2-1; D possibly uses TRBD1 or TRBD2 (5 bases each). TRBV23-1 is known as an ORF, though its function is uncertain. The CDR3 is 14 amino acids. V shed 4 bases and J shed 7 bases, with 14 bases lying between them. The CDR3 loop is CASSPWGNSNEQFF. For the CDR3, the DNA is TGCGCCAGCAGTCCTTGGGGGAATTCAAATGAGCAGTTCTTC.

With regard to this clonotype: Just one base apart from a much larger clone, this may be a read error. The genes are TRBV5-1 and TRBJ2-2; D unclear. The CDR3 has 15 amino acids. Germline lookup yields CDR1 SGHRS and CDR2 YFSETQ. V gave up 1 base and J gave up 1 base, with 8 bases separating them. CDR3 coding DNA: TGCGCCAGCAGCTTGAAGCAGGAGAACACCGGGGAGCTGTTTTTT. Translating it yields CASSLKQENTGELFF.

The gene calls are TRBV20-1 and TRBJ2-7; 7 bases are a match to TRBD2. Per germline, CDR1 DFQATT and CDR2 SNEGSKA (reference sequence). Unmatched junction bases numbered 10, after V lost 6 bases and J lost 5 bases. This CDR3 is 13 amino acids long. CDR3 nucleotides: TGCAGTGCCACCCCCTTCGGGGGGAACGAGCAGTACTTC. Translated, it gives CSATPFGGNEQYF.

This clonotype was picked up one time. This could be a read error, since a much larger clone is one nucleotide away. The chain has TRBV7-9 and TRBJ1-2; D unresolved. Trimming pared 4 bases from V and 12 bases from J, leaving 12 bases between. This CDR3 comprises 11 residues. Germline V gene data show CDR1 as SEHNR and CDR2 as FQNEAQ (reference sequence). The DNA of the CDR3 is TGTGCCAGCAGCTGTACGGACGGCAACACCTTC. This translates into CASSCTDGNTF.

This clonotype was detected many times. The chain carries TRBV5-1 and TRBJ1-2; D is unresolved. The CDR3 length is 14 residues. Looked up from germline, CDR1 is SGHRS and CDR2 is YFSETQ. Deletions cut 4 bases from V and 5 bases from J, with 15 bases between. CDR3 DNA: TGCGCCAGCAGCCAAAGTGAAGGGCGATATGGCTACACCTTC. This gives the protein CASSQSEGRYGYTF.

This clonotype occurred many times. The gene calls are TRBV9 and TRBJ2-1; no clear D. The CDR3 spans 15 residues. V lost 4 bases to trimming and J lost 1 base, with 12 bases between them. Per the germline V gene, CDR1 is SGDLS and CDR2 is YYNGEE. CDR3 residues: CASSPLGSSYNEQFF. CDR3 bases: TGTGCCAGCAGCCCGTTGGGCTCATCCTACAATGAGCAGTTCTTC.

This clonotype appeared many times. The chain joins TRBV24-1 to TRBJ2-1; 11 nucleotides align to TRBD2. V shed 9 bases, J shed 3 bases, and the junction held 9 bases outside the gene matches. The CDR3 length is 16 residues. Looked up from germline, CDR1 is KGHDR and CDR2 is SFDVKD. The chain's CDR3 is CATSLRGLADYNEQFF. The DNA for the CDR3 is TGTGCCACCTCCCTCAGGGGACTAGCGGACTACAATGAGCAGTTCTTC.

Ten or more counts support this clonotype. This chain uses TRBV5-1 with TRBJ2-7; D is perhaps TRBD1 or TRBD2 (5 bases each). This CDR3 has 17 amino acids. Trimming shortened V by 0 bases and J by 4 bases, and 20 bases separated the two germline ends. Germline values: CDR1 SGHRS, CDR2 YFSETQ. The CDR3 bases are TGCGCCAGCAGCTTGGTCCGACGGGGCAGCCCAACTTACGAGCAGTACTTC. Translated, it gives CASSLVRRGSPTYEQYF.

This clonotype was seen at least ten times. The chain is built from TRBV5-1 and TRBJ2-7, with 10 bases matching TRBD2. J was trimmed by 3 bases and V by 3 bases; bases with no gene match: 9. This CDR3 is 16 amino acids long. Germline V gives CDR1 SGHRS, CDR2 YFSETQ. CDR3 region: CASSSLWTSGIYEQYF. CDR3 in DNA: TGCGCCAGCAGCTCCCTTTGGACTAGCGGAATCTACGAGCAGTACTTC.

Only a few counts were recorded for this clonotype. The chain has TRBV3-1 and TRBJ2-5; possible D gene TRBD2, 6 bases. The CDR3 consists of 14 residues. Trimming took off 2 bases at V and 5 bases at J, with 12 bases between the two ends. The germline V gene encodes CDR1 LGHDT and CDR2 YNNKEL (reference sequence). The CDR3 nucleotides are TGTGCCAGCAGCCAATATGGAGGGCAGGAGACCCAGTACTTC. It encodes CASSQYGGQETQYF.

Here the CDR3 reads CASRLDRARTDTQYF. CDR3 in DNA: TGTGCCAGCAGACTCGACAGGGCGAGGACAGATACGCAGTATTTT. The rearrangement joins TRBV12-3 or TRBV12-4 to TRBJ2-3, with 7 bases matching TRBD1. The CDR3 is made up of 15 amino acids. V was pared by 6 bases and J by 3 bases, with 9 bases of the junction left unmatched.

This clonotype was detected ten times or more. V gene TRBV12-3 or TRBV12-4 combines with J gene TRBJ1-5; the match to TRBD1 covers 7 bases. V lost 5 bases, J lost 5 bases, and 9 bases stayed unmatched. CDR3 length: 15 amino acids. In DNA form, the CDR3 reads TGTGCCAGCAGTCGACAGGGTAGGAGGGATCAGCCCCAGCATTTT. Amino acid sequence: CASSRQGRRDQPQHF.

This clonotype was detected ten times or more. The chain has TRBV12-3 or TRBV12-4 and TRBJ1-6, with TRBD1 identical over 9 bases. Trimming took 5 bases from V and 10 from J; bases not matched to a gene: 9. The CDR3 runs 15 residues. CDR3 coding DNA: TGTGCCAGCAGTCAAAGGACAGGGGCGGGATCACCCCTCCACTTT. Translated: CASSQRTGAGSPLHF.

This clonotype was picked up many times. This sequence joins TRBV29-1 and TRBJ1-2; no clear D. Germline V gene data show CDR1 as SQVTM and CDR2 as ANQGSEA. The CDR3 contains 12 residues. V was clipped by 7 bases and J by 7 bases, with 16 bases between them. CDR3 sequence reads: CSGLIGWLGYTF. For the CDR3, the DNA is TGCAGCGGTCTAATCGGGTGGCTTGGCTACACCTTC.

This clonotype has at least ten counts. This sequence joins TRBV29-1 and TRBJ2-2, with D unclear. Trimming took 4 bases from V and 0 from J, leaving 9 bases between them. The CDR3 loop spans 14 amino acids. Germline assignment: CDR1 SQVTM and CDR2 ANQGSEA. DNA for the CDR3: TGCAGCGTTGGTAAGAATACGAACACCGGGGAGCTGTTTTTT. It specifies CSVGKNTNTGELFF.

This clonotype has at least ten counts. This sequence joins TRBV12-3 or TRBV12-4 and TRBJ2-5; 7 bases map to TRBD2. The CDR3 sequence is 12 residues long. V lost 6 bases, J lost 4 bases, and 2 bases stayed unmatched. The CDR3 DNA is TGTGCCAGCAGGGGCGGGAGAGAGACCCAGTACTTC. Protein: CASRGGRETQYF.

The table lists this clonotype with a count of one. This may be a read error, as it is one base from a much larger clone. The chain links TRBV6-1 to TRBJ1-4; D unclear. This CDR3 has 17 residues. Germline-derived CDR1 and CDR2 are MNHNS and SASEGT. The CDR3 sequence is CASSIPDMGWTNEKPFF. Written as DNA, the CDR3 is TGTGCCAGCAGTATCCCCGACATGGGGTGGACTAATGAAAAACCGTTTTTT.

This clonotype was counted at least ten times. The gene calls are TRBV19 and TRBJ1-1; TRBD1 agrees at 10 bases. The trim removed 5 bases at V and 0 bases at J, leaving 9 bases unmatched. The CDR3 totals 17 residues. From germline, CDR1 is LNHDA and CDR2 SQIVND (reference sequence). The CDR3 coding sequence is TGTGCCAGTAGTCCTCCCGGGACAGGGGCAATGAACACTGAAGCTTTCTTT. Amino acid sequence: CASSPPGTGAMNTEAFF. Together with reference TRBV19 and TRBJ1-1, the CDR3 gives the full variable domain: DGGITQSPKYLFRKEGQNVTLSCEQNLNHDAMYWYRQDPGQGLRLIYYSQIVNDFQKGDIAEGYSVSREKKESFPLTVTSAQKNPTAFYLCASSPPGTGAMNTEAFFGQGTRLTVV.

This clonotype was counted only a few times. The V and J genes are TRBV10-2 and TRBJ1-5; unclear D gene. The CDR3 contains 14 residues. The V end lost 0 bases, the J end lost 1 base, and 4 bases lay between the germline ends. Germline CDR1 WSHSY, CDR2 SAAADI. The CDR3 DNA follows: TGCGCCAGCAGTGAGTCTGGGAGCAATCAGCCCCAGCATTTT. Amino acid sequence: CASSESGSNQPQHF.

In this sample, this clonotype turned up many times. The rearrangement links TRBV12-3 or TRBV12-4 to TRBJ2-5; no definite D call. This CDR3 spans 13 amino acids. V lost 4 bases and J lost 5, with 11 bases in between. The CDR3 is CASSWTPGETQYF. The DNA of the CDR3 is TGTGCCAGCAGTTGGACCCCCGGGGAGACCCAGTACTTC.

The table lists this clonotype with many counts. The chain is built from TRBV9 and TRBJ2-3; D possibly corresponds to TRBD1 (5 bases). The ends were cut back, 0 bases at V and 3 bases at J, with 11 bases in the middle. CDR1 and CDR2 (germline): SGDLS, YYNGEE. CDR3 length: 15 residues. CDR3 sequence reads: CASSVAIGATDTQYF. CDR3 in DNA: TGTGCCAGCAGCGTAGCTATTGGGGCTACAGATACGCAGTATTTT. Based on the CDR3 plus reference TRBV9 and TRBJ2-3, the full variable domain is DSGVTQTPKHLITATGQRVTLRCSPRSGDLSVYWYQQSLDQGLQFLIQYYNGEERAKGNILERFSAQQFPDLHSELNLSSLELGDSALYFCASSVAIGATDTQYFGPGTRLTVL.

Many counts were recorded for this clonotype. The chain carries TRBV10-1 and TRBJ2-3, with TRBD2 matching over 8 bases. V was pared by 4 bases and J by 2 bases, with 8 bases of the junction left unmatched. The CDR3 spans 16 residues. The germline gives CDR1 WNHNN, CDR2 SYGVQD (reference sequence). CDR3 nucleotides: TGCGCCAGCAGTGGGACGACTAGCGACTACACAGATACGCAGTATTTT. It yields the protein CASSGTTSDYTDTQYF.

This clonotype has at least ten counts. CDR3 residues: CASSTTGPIHSPLHF. As DNA, the CDR3 is TGTGCCAGCAGCACGACCGGGCCTATTCATTCACCCCTCCACTTT. The genes are TRBV7-8 and TRBJ1-6, with unresolved D. This CDR3 spans 15 amino acids. V shed 5 bases and J shed 8 bases, with 16 bases lying between them. Germline CDR1 reads SGHVS; CDR2 reads FQNEAQ.

This clonotype was counted at least ten times. The J gene is TRBJ2-1, the V gene TRBV9, with 7 bases matching TRBD2. Losses at the gene ends were 0 bases for V and 10 bases for J; bases not matched to a gene: 10. Germline CDR1 SGDLS, CDR2 YYNGEE. This CDR3 has 15 residues. The DNA of the CDR3 is TGTGCCAGCAGCGTAGGTGGGACGGCAGCGGGGGAGCAGTTCTTC. Its protein product is CASSVGGTAAGEQFF.

This clonotype has ten or more counts. The chain couples TRBV6-4 to TRBJ2-1; D gene unclear. The V end lost 0 bases, the J end lost 4 bases, and 10 bases lay between the germline ends. Germline CDR1 MRHNA, CDR2 SNTAGT. The CDR3 sequence is 15 residues long. CDR3 nucleotides: TGTGCCAGCAGTGACTCGAAAAATCTTTACAATGAGCAGTTCTTC. Its protein product is CASSDSKNLYNEQFF.